These 18 T cell receptor beta chains were all obtained from the same sample, sequenced in a study of blood T cell repertoires in COVID-19. The protocol was immunoSEQ multiplex PCR, while the TCRdb copy is restricted to in-frame clones and leaves out a portion. The table includes 150,000 or so clones, 81% detected once. Source material: peripheral blood. Every receptor here comes from a human donor in a cohort sampled during active COVID-19.

The chain employs TRBV11-3 and TRBJ2-1; 8 nucleotides agree with TRBD2. Germline CDR1 reads SGHNT; CDR2 reads YENEEA. The trim removed 5 bases at V and 5 bases at J, leaving 8 bases unmatched. The CDR3 length is 15 residues. The CDR3 nucleotides read TGTGCCAGCAGCGCGGTGGGAGCGGGAGACAATGAGCAGTTCTTC. This encodes CASSAVGAGDNEQFF.

In DNA form, the CDR3 reads TGTGCCAGCAGCCAACCTCCTTCTTTAGCCGTCAATGAGCAGTTCTTC. It encodes CASSQPPSLAVNEQFF. The chain couples TRBV3-1 (or the pseudogene TRBV3-2) to TRBJ2-1; D gene ambiguous. Trimming removed 2 bases at V and 6 bases at J, with 17 bases between. The V gene's germline CDR1 is LGHDT and CDR2 YNNKEL (reference sequence). This CDR3 spans 16 amino acids.

The chain combines TRBV9 with TRBJ2-1; tentatively, D is TRBD2 (5 bases). V gave up 3 bases and J gave up 7 bases, with 11 bases separating them. The CDR3 is made up of 13 amino acids. Germline V gene lookup returns CDR1 SGDLS and CDR2 YYNGEE. The CDR3 region has the DNA TGTGCCAGCAGCGGGTTCGGGGTTAATGAGCAGTTCTTC. This gives the protein CASSGFGVNEQFF.

This clone was detected only once. J is TRBJ1-6 and V is TRBV5-6, with D maybe TRBD1 (5 bases). This CDR3 has 15 residues. The V and J ends lost 2 bases and 7 bases respectively, with 13 bases between them. CDR1 SGHDT and CDR2 YYEEEE come from the germline V gene. The CDR3 bases are TGTGCCAGCAGCTTTCGACAGACTCTAAATTCACCCCTCCACTTT. It codes for CASSFRQTLNSPLHF.

The J gene is TRBJ1-5, the V gene TRBV29-1; 7 bases agree with TRBD1. CDR1 and CDR2 from the germline V gene are SQVTM and ANQGSEA. V lost 2 bases, J lost 7 bases, and 8 bases stayed unmatched. This CDR3 spans 14 amino acids. The DNA of the CDR3 is TGCAGCGTTGAATTAGAGGGGGCGGGACAGCCCCAGCATTTT. Translating it yields CSVELEGAGQPQHF.

This chain connects TRBV29-1 to TRBJ2-3; TRBD2 aligns across 9 bases. Germline V CDR1 and CDR2: SQVTM, ANQGSEA. The CDR3 covers 14 residues. The ends lost 7 bases at V and 2 bases at J; junction bases unmatched: 7. The CDR3 DNA reads as TGCAGCGCGAGCGGGGGGCAGAACACAGATACGCAGTATTTT. Amino acids: CSASGGQNTDTQYF.

This chain connects TRBV2 to TRBJ1-1, with D perhaps TRBD1 (6 bases). CDR1 and CDR2 (germline): SNHLY, FYNNEI. The CDR3 spans 14 residues. V lost 3 bases and J 0 bases, leaving 8 bases between the germline ends. The CDR3 DNA follows: TGTGCCAGCAGTGATCCAGGGGTGAACACTGAAGCTTTCTTT. It yields the protein CASSDPGVNTEAFF. The variable domain in full, with the rest retrieved from reference TRBV2 and TRBJ1-1, is EPEVTQTPSHQVTQMGQEVILRCVPISNHLYFYWYRQILGQKVEFLVSFYNNEISEKSEIFDDQFSVERPDGSNFTLKIRSTKLEDSAMYFCASSDPGVNTEAFFGQGTRLTVV.

This chain connects TRBV21-1 to TRBJ1-1. TRBV21-1 is marked as a pseudogene. The CDR3 contains 14 residues. For the CDR3, the DNA is TGTGCCAGCAGCAAAGAAGGTCGGGGGGCTGGCGCTTTCTTT. Translation: CASSKEGRGAGAFF.

Here the CDR3 DNA reads TGCGCCAGCAGCCAAGATCTCCCTTCTAGCGGCCGGAAGTCCTACGAGCAGTACTTC. It specifies CASSQDLPSSGRKSYEQYF. The chain combines TRBV4-3 with TRBJ2-7; TRBD2 matches at 7 bases. Germline V gene data show CDR1 as LGHNA and CDR2 as YSLEER. After removal of 0 bases from V and 1 base from J, the junction contained 15 bases not matched to a gene. The CDR3 runs to 19 residues.

The chain has TRBV19 and TRBJ1-5; the D gene is possibly TRBD1 (5 bases). Per the germline V gene, CDR1 is LNHDA and CDR2 is SQIVND (reference sequence). Trimming cost V 5 bases and J 6 bases, with 17 bases left between them. The CDR3 sequence is 15 residues long. The DNA for the CDR3 is TGTGCCAGTAGTGGCGCAGGGTGGGGCGGTCAGCCCCAGCATTTT. As protein: CASSGAGWGGQPQHF.

CDR3 sequence reads: CASSQETGGNEKLFF. CDR3 DNA: TGCGCCAGCAGCCAAGAGACGGGAGGGAATGAAAAACTGTTTTTT. The V gene is TRBV4-3, the J gene TRBJ1-4; D is undetermined. V was trimmed by 0 bases and J by 5 bases, leaving 10 bases between them. The germline V gene has CDR1 LGHNA and CDR2 YSLEER. The CDR3 contains 15 residues.

The chain carries TRBV5-1 and TRBJ2-1, with D tentatively TRBD1 (6 bases). Germline assignment: CDR1 SGHRS and CDR2 YFSETQ. Trimming left V 6 bases short and J 3 bases short, with 16 bases between. CDR3 size: 15 residues. The CDR3 DNA sequence: TGCGCCAGCACAATCGAGACAGGCCACTACAATGAGCAGTTCTTC. Its protein product is CASTIETGHYNEQFF. Filled out from reference TRBV5-1 and TRBJ2-1, the complete variable domain reads KAGVTQTPRYLIKTRGQQVTLSCSPISGHRSVSWYQQTPGQGLQFLFEYFSETQRNKGNFPGRFSGRQFSNSRSEMNVSTLELGDSALYLCASTIETGHYNEQFFGPGTRLTVL.

The chain carries TRBV7-2 and TRBJ2-5, with TRBD2 matching over 11 bases. J gave up 5 bases and V 5 bases, and 7 bases lay outside the gene matches. The germline gives CDR1 SGHTA, CDR2 FQGNSA. This CDR3 region has 15 residues. CDR3 in amino acids: CASSPLAGVGETQYF. The CDR3 DNA reads TGTGCCAGCAGCCCACTAGCGGGAGTGGGGGAGACCCAGTACTTC.

The V call is TRBV5-1, the J call TRBJ2-7; the D gene is possibly TRBD2 (7 bases). With 7 bases removed from V and 3 bases from J, the gap between germline ends came to 26 bases. The CDR3 is 17 amino acids. Germline values: CDR1 SGHRS, CDR2 YFSETQ. CDR3 loop: CASSSRNPGGPSYEQYF. The CDR3 DNA is TGCGCCAGCTCCTCCCGTAACCCGGGGGGCCCTAGCTACGAGCAGTACTTC.

The sample holds one count of this clone. The J gene is TRBJ1-1, the V gene TRBV18; perhaps TRBD1 as D (5 bases). Between the trimmed V and J ends, which lost 6 bases and 8 bases, there was a span of 13 bases. This CDR3 region has 12 residues. CDR1 is KGHSH and CDR2 is LQKENI in the germline V gene. CDR3 coding DNA: TGTGCCAGCTCGACCAGGGAAGTAGAAGCTTTCTTT. Amino acids: CASSTREVEAFF.

The table lists this clone with a count of one. The chain recombines TRBV28 with TRBJ2-4; D not certain. Germline lookup yields CDR1 MDHEN and CDR2 SYDVKM. The length of the CDR3 is 12 residues. V was pared by 10 bases and J by 6 bases, with 13 bases between. The chain's CDR3 is CATQAPRNIQYF. DNA of the CDR3: TGTGCCACGCAGGCACCGAGAAACATTCAGTACTTC.

The rearrangement uses TRBV13 and TRBJ2-6, with 10 bases identical to TRBD1. Germline-derived CDR1 and CDR2 are PRHDT and FYEKMQ (reference sequence). The CDR3 covers 19 residues. J was trimmed by 2 bases and V by 5 bases; bases with no gene match: 12. The CDR3 spells CASSVQTGGHSPGANVLTF. DNA of the CDR3: TGTGCCAGCAGCGTCCAGACAGGGGGCCATTCCCCTGGGGCCAACGTCCTGACTTTC.

Concerning this clone itself: This CDR3 is also generated by other DNA sequences in the sample. The chain joins TRBV7-2 to TRBJ1-5; D might be TRBD1 (5 bases). The V gene lost 5 bases and the J gene lost 5 bases, with 10 bases spanning the gap. The germline V gene has CDR1 SGHTA and CDR2 FQGNSA. CDR3 length: 13 residues. CDR3 residues: CASSQDRDQPQHF. As DNA, the CDR3 is TGTGCCAGCAGCCAAGACAGAGATCAGCCCCAGCATTTT.